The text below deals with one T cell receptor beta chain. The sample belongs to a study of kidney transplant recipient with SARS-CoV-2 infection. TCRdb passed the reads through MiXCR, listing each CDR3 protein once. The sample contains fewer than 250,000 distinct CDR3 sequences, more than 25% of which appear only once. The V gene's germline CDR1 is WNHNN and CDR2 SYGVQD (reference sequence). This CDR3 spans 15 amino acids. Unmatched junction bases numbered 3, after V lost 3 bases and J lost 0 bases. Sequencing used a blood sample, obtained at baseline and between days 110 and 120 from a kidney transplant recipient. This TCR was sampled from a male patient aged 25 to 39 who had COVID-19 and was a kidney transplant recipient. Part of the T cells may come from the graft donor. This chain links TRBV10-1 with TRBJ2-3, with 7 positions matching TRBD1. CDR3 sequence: CASSEGRGSTDTQYF. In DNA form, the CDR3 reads TGCGCCAGCAGTGAAGGCAGGGGGAGCACAGATACGCAGTATTTT.